The rows below give T cell receptor beta chains drawn from one sample of a study of breast tumors, draining lymph nodes, adjacent tissues. TCRdb recomputed calls from the multiplex PCR reads with MiXCR, one row per CDR3 protein. The sample holds some 100,000 distinct CDR3 sequences, around 20% seen once. Sequences were obtained from axillary lymph node tissue. Receptors were obtained from a female donor with breast cancer. Some clones in this sample may be carry-over from other donors' samples. CDR3s leave out the opening cysteine and the closing phenylalanine or tryptophan. Each record gives: CDR3 protein, J gene, V gene.

cdr3_aa: ASSSLLRGQGIYEQY
j_call: TRBJ2-7
v_call: TRBV6-5

cdr3_aa: SADPAGQNTDTQY
j_call: TRBJ2-3
v_call: TRBV20-1

cdr3_aa: ASSEVGGSSYNSPLH
j_call: TRBJ1-6
v_call: TRBV6-1

cdr3_aa: ASSQGRVRGPHEKLF
j_call: TRBJ1-4
v_call: TRBV4-1

cdr3_aa: SAAGGYT
j_call: TRBJ1-2
v_call: TRBV20-1

cdr3_aa: AWSVGWGGSPLH
j_call: TRBJ1-6
v_call: TRBV30

cdr3_aa: ASSLYNQEKLF
j_call: TRBJ1-4
v_call: TRBV5-6

cdr3_aa: ASSSPDITDTQY
j_call: TRBJ2-3
v_call: TRBV6-2/TRBV6-3

cdr3_aa: STGTGYEQY
j_call: TRBJ2-7
v_call: TRBV29-1

cdr3_aa: ASSDRISPLH
j_call: TRBJ1-6
v_call: TRBV12-3/TRBV12-4

cdr3_aa: ASTISVPGASSYNSPLH
j_call: TRBJ1-6
v_call: TRBV6-1

cdr3_aa: ASSLDRRSEQF
j_call: TRBJ2-1
v_call: TRBV7-8

cdr3_aa: ASSSTPGQGTEAF
j_call: TRBJ1-1
v_call: TRBV12-3/TRBV12-4

cdr3_aa: ASSPTQGIYT
j_call: TRBJ1-2
v_call: TRBV5-1

cdr3_aa: ASSGRTGAGETQY
j_call: TRBJ2-5
v_call: TRBV28

cdr3_aa: ASTPGASGEQF
j_call: TRBJ2-1
v_call: TRBV19

cdr3_aa: ASSLEIGDEQF
j_call: TRBJ2-1
v_call: TRBV11-2

cdr3_aa: ASSVGRDATIYEQY
j_call: TRBJ2-7
v_call: TRBV9

cdr3_aa: ASSLDLSRGLGYT
j_call: TRBJ1-2
v_call: TRBV5-1

cdr3_aa: ASTMTGGLSYEQY
j_call: TRBJ2-7
v_call: TRBV28

cdr3_aa: ASSEAGEQY
j_call: TRBJ2-7
v_call: TRBV2

cdr3_aa: ASARGGGRNQPQH
j_call: TRBJ1-5
v_call: TRBV2

cdr3_aa: AWSSPSRGGSDQPQH
j_call: TRBJ1-5
v_call: TRBV30

cdr3_aa: ASSVLQNTEAF
j_call: TRBJ1-1
v_call: TRBV5-1

cdr3_aa: ASSLVENIQY
j_call: TRBJ2-4
v_call: TRBV5-6

cdr3_aa: ASSEMNIQY
j_call: TRBJ2-4
v_call: TRBV6-1

cdr3_aa: ASSSQGVGQPQH
j_call: TRBJ1-5
v_call: TRBV5-5

cdr3_aa: ASSESQIPTDTQY
j_call: TRBJ2-3
v_call: TRBV10-1

cdr3_aa: SARVGGTGANVLT
j_call: TRBJ2-6
v_call: TRBV20-1

cdr3_aa: ASSSTRDTHNEQF
j_call: TRBJ2-1
v_call: TRBV18

cdr3_aa: SVESRGGRSDTQY
j_call: TRBJ2-3
v_call: TRBV29-1

cdr3_aa: ASSLTGARNEQF
j_call: TRBJ2-1
v_call: TRBV7-6

cdr3_aa: ASSLLFPSGTSDTQY
j_call: TRBJ2-3
v_call: TRBV7-2

cdr3_aa: AISEDGFYGYT
j_call: TRBJ1-2
v_call: TRBV10-3

cdr3_aa: ASRYRGAEQY
j_call: TRBJ2-7
v_call: TRBV12-3/TRBV12-4

cdr3_aa: ASSEGRTSVEQF
j_call: TRBJ2-1
v_call: TRBV6-1

cdr3_aa: ASSSRATPGDTEAF
j_call: TRBJ1-1
v_call: TRBV9

cdr3_aa: AWSRGQGWEQY
j_call: TRBJ2-7
v_call: TRBV30

cdr3_aa: ASRRDRATNEKLF
j_call: TRBJ1-4
v_call: TRBV2

cdr3_aa: ASRQGLETQY
j_call: TRBJ2-5
v_call: TRBV27

cdr3_aa: ASSHTPGTDNYEQY
j_call: TRBJ2-7
v_call: TRBV3-1

cdr3_aa: ASSHPVDGDGANVLT
j_call: TRBJ2-6
v_call: TRBV7-9

cdr3_aa: AISGQGAGNGYT
j_call: TRBJ1-2
v_call: TRBV10-3

cdr3_aa: SARDFYREGGYT
j_call: TRBJ1-2
v_call: TRBV20-1

cdr3_aa: ASSEDNNQPQH
j_call: TRBJ1-5
v_call: TRBV2

cdr3_aa: ASSWQGGYEQY
j_call: TRBJ2-7
v_call: TRBV19

cdr3_aa: AILYGTDINYGYT
j_call: TRBJ1-2
v_call: TRBV7-9

cdr3_aa: ASSDSRRANYGYT
j_call: TRBJ1-2
v_call: TRBV6-5

cdr3_aa: ATSRFPLDRGIYGYT
j_call: TRBJ1-2
v_call: TRBV15

cdr3_aa: ASSLDSRRGGELF
j_call: TRBJ2-2
v_call: TRBV6-5

cdr3_aa: ASSPGTPGAYEQY
j_call: TRBJ2-7
v_call: TRBV27

cdr3_aa: ASSPWGGQETQY
j_call: TRBJ2-5
v_call: TRBV3-1

cdr3_aa: ASVFRSGTGIDREQY
j_call: TRBJ2-7
v_call: TRBV2

cdr3_aa: ASSYSGEQPQH
j_call: TRBJ1-5
v_call: TRBV6-6